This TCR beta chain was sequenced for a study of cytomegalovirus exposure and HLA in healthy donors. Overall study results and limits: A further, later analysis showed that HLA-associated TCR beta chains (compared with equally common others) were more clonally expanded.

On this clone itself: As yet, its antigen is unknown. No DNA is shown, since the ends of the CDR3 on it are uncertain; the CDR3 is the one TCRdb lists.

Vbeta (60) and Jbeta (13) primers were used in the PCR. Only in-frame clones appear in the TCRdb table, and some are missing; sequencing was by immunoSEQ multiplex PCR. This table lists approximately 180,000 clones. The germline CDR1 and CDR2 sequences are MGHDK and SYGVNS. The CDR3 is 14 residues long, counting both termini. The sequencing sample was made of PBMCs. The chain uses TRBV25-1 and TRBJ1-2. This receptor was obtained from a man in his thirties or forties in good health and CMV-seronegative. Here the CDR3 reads CASSTSSIGYGYTF.